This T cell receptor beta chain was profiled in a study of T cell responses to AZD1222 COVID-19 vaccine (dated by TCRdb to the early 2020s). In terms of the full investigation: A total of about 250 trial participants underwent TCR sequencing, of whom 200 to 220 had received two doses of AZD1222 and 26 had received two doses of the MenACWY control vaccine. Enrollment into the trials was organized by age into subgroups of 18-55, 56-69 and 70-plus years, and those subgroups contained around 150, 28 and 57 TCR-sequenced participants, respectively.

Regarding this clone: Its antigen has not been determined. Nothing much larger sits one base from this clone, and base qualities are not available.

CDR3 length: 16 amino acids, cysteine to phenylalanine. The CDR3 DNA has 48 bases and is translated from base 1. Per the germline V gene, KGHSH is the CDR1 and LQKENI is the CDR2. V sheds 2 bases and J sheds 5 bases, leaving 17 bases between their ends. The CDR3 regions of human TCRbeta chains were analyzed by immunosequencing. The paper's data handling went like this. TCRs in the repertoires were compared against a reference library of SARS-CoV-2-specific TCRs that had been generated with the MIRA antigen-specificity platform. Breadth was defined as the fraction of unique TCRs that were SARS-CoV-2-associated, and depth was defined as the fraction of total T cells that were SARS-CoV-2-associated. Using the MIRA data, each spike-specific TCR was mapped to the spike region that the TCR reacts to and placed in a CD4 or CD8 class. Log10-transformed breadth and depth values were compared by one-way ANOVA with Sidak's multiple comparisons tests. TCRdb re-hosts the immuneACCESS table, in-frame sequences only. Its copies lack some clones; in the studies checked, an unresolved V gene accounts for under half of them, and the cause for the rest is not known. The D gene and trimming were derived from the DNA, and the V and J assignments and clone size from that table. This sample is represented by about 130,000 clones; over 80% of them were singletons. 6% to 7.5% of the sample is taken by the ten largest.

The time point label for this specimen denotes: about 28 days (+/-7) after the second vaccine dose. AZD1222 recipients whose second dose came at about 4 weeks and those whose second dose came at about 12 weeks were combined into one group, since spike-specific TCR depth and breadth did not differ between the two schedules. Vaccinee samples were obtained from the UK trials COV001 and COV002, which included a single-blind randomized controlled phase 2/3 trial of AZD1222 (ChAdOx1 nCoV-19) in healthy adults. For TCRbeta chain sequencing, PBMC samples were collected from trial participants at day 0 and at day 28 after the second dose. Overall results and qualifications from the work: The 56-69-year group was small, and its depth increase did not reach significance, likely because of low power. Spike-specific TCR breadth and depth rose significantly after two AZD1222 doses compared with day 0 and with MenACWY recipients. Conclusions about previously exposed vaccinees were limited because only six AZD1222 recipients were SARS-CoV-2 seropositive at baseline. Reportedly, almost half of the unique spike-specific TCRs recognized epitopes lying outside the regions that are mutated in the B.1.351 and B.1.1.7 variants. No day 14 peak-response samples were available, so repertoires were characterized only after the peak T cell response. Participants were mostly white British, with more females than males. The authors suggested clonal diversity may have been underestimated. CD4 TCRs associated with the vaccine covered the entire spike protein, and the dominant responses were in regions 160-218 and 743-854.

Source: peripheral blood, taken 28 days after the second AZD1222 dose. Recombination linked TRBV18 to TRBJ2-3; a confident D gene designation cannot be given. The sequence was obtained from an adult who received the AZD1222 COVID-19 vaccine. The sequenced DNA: TGTGCCAGCTCACCAAATAACGGGTTTTGGAGAGATACGCAGTATTTT. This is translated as CASSPNNGFWRDTQYF.